A single T cell receptor beta chain is shown here with its context. Its antigen is currently unknown. The method was immunoSEQ multiplex PCR; TCRdb's version includes in-frame clones alone and lacks a portion of them. The sample shows approximately 110,000 clones, around 83% of them seen only once. The data originate from a study of T cell responses to AZD1222 COVID-19 vaccine. The ends were cut back, 4 bases at V and 1 base at J, with 8 bases in the middle. The germline V gene encodes CDR1 SGDLS and CDR2 YYNGEE. The CDR3 is 13 amino acids. Findings and caveats of the study: CD4 TCRs covered the whole spike, strongest at regions 160-218 and 743-854. Only a handful of AZD1222 recipients tested seropositive at baseline. The donor cohort was predominantly white British with a female majority, and clonal diversity may have been underestimated.

Both about-4-week and about-12-week second-dose recipients were combined. The sample here was peripheral blood, taken 28 days after the second AZD1222 dose. The TCR sequence derives from an adult who received the AZD1222 COVID-19 vaccine. The chain is built from TRBV9 and TRBJ2-5; D is ambiguous. Written as DNA, the CDR3 is TGTGCCAGCAGCTTACAGAGCCAAGAGACCCAGTACTTC. This sequence encodes CASSLQSQETQYF.